Each of the 26 T cell receptor beta chains below was sequenced from the same sample in a study of T cells in Graves' hyperthyroidism and ophthalmopathy. Amplification yielded TCR beta CDR3 regions, with RNA transcripts as the source. The primer set for the first-round RT-PCR of the TCR CDR3 was HTBI. MiXCR, applied by TCRdb to the multiplex PCR reads, yields one record per CDR3 protein. Among around 700,000 distinct CDR3 sequences listed, roughly a sixth were seen once. Sequenced sample: blood. Every receptor here comes from a woman in her forties or fifties with Graves' hyperthyroidism that later progressed to Graves' ophthalmopathy.

About this clonotype itself: Sequence at one end of the junction differs from germline and may be a read error. The J gene is TRBJ1-1, the V gene TRBV13, with a possible D match to TRBD1 (5 bases). Germline CDR1 reads PRHDT; CDR2 reads FYEKMQ (reference sequence). This CDR3 has 16 residues. Here the CDR3 DNA reads TGTGCCAGCAGCTTGGGTTTAGCTTCAACGGACACTGAAGCTTCCTTT. The encoded protein is CASSLGLASTDTEASF.

This clonotype turned up a few times. CDR3 loop: CSASMVTGSGYFGYTF. In nucleotides, the CDR3 is TGCAGTGCTAGTATGGTGACAGGGTCAGGGTACTTTGGCTACACCTTC. J is TRBJ1-2 and V is TRBV20-1; 7 bases align to TRBD1. Germline trimming cut 3 bases from V and 7 bases from J; bases unmatched to any gene: 17. The CDR3 spans 16 residues. Germline V gene data show CDR1 as DFQATT and CDR2 as SNEGSKA (reference sequence).

There are a few counts of this clonotype. The CDR3 protein is CASSYGRNSGANVLTF. CDR3 DNA: TGTGCCAGCAGTTATGGACGTAACTCTGGGGCCAACGTCCTGACTTTC. The chain has TRBV6-6 and TRBJ2-6; D is uncertain. Germline assignment: CDR1 MNHNY and CDR2 SVGAGI (reference sequence). This CDR3 spans 16 amino acids. Trimming removed 3 bases from V and 0 bases from J, with 9 bases in between.

This clonotype was detected only a few times. The gene calls are TRBV30 and TRBJ1-1; the D gene is possibly TRBD1 (6 bases). This CDR3 has 13 amino acids. V was pared by 0 bases and J by 2 bases, with 7 bases between. Germline V lookup: CDR1 GTSNPN, CDR2 SVGIG (reference sequence). The CDR3 region is CAWSVDSNTEAFF. DNA of the CDR3: TGTGCCTGGAGTGTGGACAGTAACACTGAAGCTTTCTTT.

There are many counts of this clonotype. This chain links TRBV12-3 or TRBV12-4 with TRBJ2-7; D might be TRBD2 (6 bases). Trimming took off 6 bases at V and 2 bases at J, with 17 bases between the two ends. This CDR3 is built from 15 residues. CDR3 DNA sequence: TGTGCCAGCAGGCCAACCGGGGGATCGGCCTACGAGCAGTACTTC. It specifies CASRPTGGSAYEQYF.

This clonotype was counted at least ten times. The rearrangement joins TRBV11-2 to TRBJ2-7; 8 bases map to TRBD2. Losses at the gene ends were 5 bases for V and 3 bases for J; bases not matched to a gene: 6. The CDR3 has 14 amino acids. Germline V gene sequence: CDR1 SGHAT, CDR2 FQNNGV. CDR3 residues: CASSPAGGFYEQYF. In nucleotides, the CDR3 is TGTGCCAGCAGCCCGGCGGGGGGTTTCTACGAGCAGTACTTC.

The chain uses TRBV6-1 and TRBJ2-7; 13 positions match TRBD2. Germline V gene lookup returns CDR1 MNHNS and CDR2 SASEGT. Germline trimming cut 6 bases from V and 4 bases from J; bases unmatched to any gene: 0. The length of the CDR3 is 13 residues. The DNA for the CDR3 is TGTGCCAGCAGGACTAGCGGGGGGTACGAGCAGTACTTC. Amino acids: CASRTSGGYEQYF.

The CDR3 is CASALRASLDYEQYF. The CDR3 DNA reads TGTGCCAGCGCTTTACGAGCGAGCTTAGACTACGAGCAGTACTTC. This chain connects TRBV27 to TRBJ2-7; D call uncertain. Germline V CDR1 and CDR2: MNHEY, SMNVEV (reference sequence). This CDR3 spans 15 amino acids. The V end lost 8 bases, the J end lost 3 bases, and 20 bases lay between the germline ends.

This clonotype has ten or more counts. The chain recombines TRBV5-1 with TRBJ1-5, with 7 bases that match TRBD1. Trimming took 1 base from V and 7 from J; bases not matched to a gene: 11. Germline V gives CDR1 SGHRS, CDR2 YFSETQ. The CDR3 loop spans 16 amino acids. This CDR3 reads CASSLTGAPGGQPQHF. The DNA for the CDR3 is TGCGCCAGCAGCTTGACAGGGGCACCGGGAGGCCAGCCCCAGCATTTT. Drawing the rest from reference TRBV5-1 and TRBJ1-5, the complete variable domain is KAGVTQTPRYLIKTRGQQVTLSCSPISGHRSVSWYQQTPGQGLQFLFEYFSETQRNKGNFPGRFSGRQFSNSRSEMNVSTLELGDSALYLCASSLTGAPGGQPQHFGDGTRLSIL.

CDR3: CASSFNPVVRSYEQYF. CDR3 nucleotides: TGTGCCAGCAGCTTTAATCCGGTCGTTCGATCCTACGAGCAGTACTTC. J is TRBJ2-7 and V is TRBV7-9; D is unresolved. This CDR3 comprises 16 residues. Trimming stripped 3 bases from V and 1 base from J, with 16 bases between. Germline V gene sequence: CDR1 SEHNR, CDR2 FQNEAQ (reference sequence). Variable domain in full (rest from reference TRBV7-9 and TRBJ2-7): DTGVSQNPRHKITKRGQNVTFRCDPISEHNRLYWYRQTLGQGPEFLTYFQNEAQLEKSRLLSDRFSAERPKGSFSTLEIQRTEQGDSAMYLCASSFNPVVRSYEQYFGPGTRLTVT.

Worth noting for this clonotype: This may be a read error, as it is one base from a much larger clone. The genes are TRBV6-1 and TRBJ1-3; unclear D gene. Trimming pared 6 bases from V and 2 bases from J, leaving 2 bases between. Germline lookup yields CDR1 MNHNS and CDR2 SASEGT. The CDR3 sequence is 11 residues long. The CDR3 nucleotides read TGTGCCAGCAGGGCTGGAAACACCATATATTTT. It is translated as CASRAGNTIYF.

This clonotype was recorded at least ten times. V gene TRBV20-1 combines with J gene TRBJ1-6; D remains unclear. With 0 bases removed from V and 10 bases from J, the gap between germline ends came to 13 bases. The germline V gene has CDR1 DFQATT and CDR2 SNEGSKA (reference sequence). This CDR3 region has 14 residues. This chain's CDR3 is CSAREMGGFSPLHF. The DNA of the CDR3 is TGCAGTGCTAGAGAAATGGGTGGATTCTCACCCCTCCACTTT.

This clonotype was detected many times. The genes are TRBV30 and TRBJ2-5; TRBD1 or TRBD2 may be the D gene (6 bases each). CDR1 and CDR2 from the germline V gene are GTSNPN and SVGIG (reference sequence). The V and J ends lost 0 bases and 2 bases respectively, with 13 bases between them. CDR3 length: 15 residues. CDR3 sequence: CAWSVAGGTQETQYF. The DNA for the CDR3 is TGTGCCTGGAGTGTAGCCGGAGGGACACAAGAGACCCAGTACTTC.

This clonotype turned up a few times. J is TRBJ1-5 and V is TRBV12-3 or TRBV12-4; weak D call: TRBD1 (5 bases). V shed 5 bases and J shed 4 bases, with 15 bases lying between them. This CDR3 spans 15 amino acids. In DNA form, the CDR3 reads TGTGCCAGCAGTAAGGGTTGGGGACCTAATCAGCCCCAGCATTTT. Its translation: CASSKGWGPNQPQHF.

In this sample, this clonotype turned up a few times. V gene TRBV19 combines with J gene TRBJ1-4; perhaps TRBD1 as D (6 bases). The CDR3 totals 15 residues. Germline CDR1 reads LNHDA; CDR2 reads SQIVND (reference sequence). V dropped 4 bases and J dropped 4 bases, with 13 bases sitting between them. The CDR3 region is CASSTLTGGNEKLFF. The CDR3 DNA reads as TGTGCCAGTAGTACCCTGACAGGCGGTAATGAAAAACTGTTTTTT.

This clonotype has only a few counts. The chain carries TRBV3-1 and TRBJ2-3; 10 bases are a match to TRBD2. Losses at the gene ends were 2 bases for V and 9 bases for J; bases not matched to a gene: 20. This CDR3 has 19 amino acids. Germline V lookup: CDR1 LGHDT, CDR2 YNNKEL (reference sequence). CDR3 DNA sequence: TGTGCCAGCAGCCAAATAGCGGGGGGACAACACTTCCAGGTCCCCACGCAGTATTTT. Amino acid sequence: CASSQIAGGQHFQVPTQYF.

The chain links TRBV30 to TRBJ1-4; 10 nucleotides line up with TRBD1. Trimming took 6 bases from V and 2 from J; bases not matched to a gene: 9. The CDR3 contains 16 residues. CDR1 is GTSNPN, CDR2 SVGIG, per germline (reference sequence). This chain's CDR3 is CACKPGQGFTNEKLFF. CDR3 bases: TGTGCCTGCAAACCGGGACAGGGGTTCACTAATGAAAAACTGTTTTTT. Full variable domain (rest looked up from reference TRBV30 and TRBJ1-4): SQTIHQWPATLVQPVGSPLSLECTVEGTSNPNLYWYRQAAGRGLQLLFYSVGIGQISSEVPQNLSASRPQDRQFILSSKKLLLSDSGFYLCACKPGQGFTNEKLFFGSGTQLSVL.

This clonotype was observed a handful of times. The chain recombines TRBV7-9 with TRBJ1-6; TRBD1 matches at 8 bases. The CDR3 length is 15 residues. V lost 5 bases, J lost 10 bases, and 10 bases stayed unmatched. Germline V gene data show CDR1 as SEHNR and CDR2 as FQNEAQ (reference sequence). The CDR3 bases are TGTGCCAGCAGCCCGGGGGGCAGGGGGCCCTCACCCCTCCACTTT. Its protein product is CASSPGGRGPSPLHF.

Only a few counts were recorded for this clonotype. The chain carries TRBV20-1 and TRBJ1-2, with 9 bases that match TRBD1. From germline, CDR1 is DFQATT and CDR2 SNEGSKA (reference sequence). The V and J ends lost 1 base and 8 bases, in that order; junction bases with no gene match: 8. This CDR3 region has 14 residues. CDR3 loop: CSARGGQGVYGYTF. The DNA of the CDR3 is TGCAGTGCTAGAGGGGGACAGGGCGTCTACGGCTACACCTTC.

The chain recombines TRBV20-1 with TRBJ1-5; D ambiguous. The V gene's germline CDR1 is DFQATT and CDR2 SNEGSKA (reference sequence). The CDR3 contains 13 residues. Trimming cost V 7 bases and J 5 bases, with 15 bases left between them. CDR3 nucleotides: TGCAGTGGGAGGGCAGGATCTTATCAGCCCCAGCATTTT. Amino acids: CSGRAGSYQPQHF.

This clonotype was counted at least ten times. The chain has TRBV18 and TRBJ2-5; D is unclear. The germline CDR1 and CDR2 sequences are KGHSH and LQKENI. Trimming stripped 5 bases from V and 1 base from J, with 2 bases between. The CDR3 loop spans 11 amino acids. The CDR3 sequence is CASSVQETQYF. The CDR3 DNA reads TGTGCCAGCTCAGTCCAAGAGACCCAGTACTTC.

This clonotype was recorded at least ten times. V usage is TRBV19 and J usage is TRBJ1-1; D is unresolved. Germline lookup yields CDR1 LNHDA and CDR2 SQIVND (reference sequence). The V gene lost 8 bases and the J gene lost 8 bases, with 12 bases spanning the gap. This CDR3 has 11 amino acids. CDR3 sequence: CASALGPEAFF. The DNA for the CDR3 is TGTGCCAGTGCGCTGGGCCCCGAAGCTTTCTTT.

This clonotype was seen many times. The V gene is TRBV19, the J gene TRBJ1-1; 9 bases match TRBD1. The junction had 8 bases not matched to a gene; V was cut back by 9 bases and J by 0 bases. The CDR3 loop spans 15 amino acids. Germline CDR1 LNHDA, CDR2 SQIVND (reference sequence). The CDR3 is CASRDREAVNTEAFF. The CDR3 DNA reads as TGTGCCAGCCGGGACAGGGAGGCAGTGAACACTGAAGCTTTCTTT.

This clonotype showed up just a few times. CDR3 bases: TGCGCCAGCACCTACAAATTTACCTATAATTCACCCCTCCACTTT. It specifies CASTYKFTYNSPLHF. The chain employs TRBV10-2 and TRBJ1-6; D remains unclear. The CDR3 has 15 residues. Germline V gene lookup returns CDR1 WSHSY and CDR2 SAAADI. Between the trimmed V and J ends, which lost 7 bases and 2 bases, there was a span of 12 bases.

The chain uses TRBV6-4 and TRBJ1-1, with D maybe TRBD1 (6 bases). Germline CDR1 MRHNA, CDR2 SNTAGT. The CDR3 is made up of 14 amino acids. The germline V and J ends were trimmed by 5 bases and 1 base, with 11 bases remaining between them. In DNA form, the CDR3 reads TGTGCCAGCAGTTATGTGGACAGGAACACTGAAGCTTTCTTT. This translates into CASSYVDRNTEAFF.

The chain employs TRBV4-1 and TRBJ2-2; D is unresolved. CDR1 is MGHRA, CDR2 YSYEKL, per germline. CDR3 length: 13 residues. V lost 4 bases and J lost 6, with 9 bases in between. The CDR3 nucleotides read TGCGCCAGCAGCCGAGATTGGGCCGGGGAGCTGTTTTTT. Encoded protein: CASSRDWAGELFF.